This T cell receptor (beta chain) was retrieved from a study of blood T cell repertoires in COVID-19. Looking at the study overall: Acute-phase and convalescent COVID-19 samples originated in the United States, Italy and Spain. Nucleic acid was either cDNA or gDNA, and it came from T cells, B-cell-depleted T cells, or PBMCs.

Trimming shortened V by 3 bases and J by 3 bases, and 21 bases separated the two germline ends. This CDR3 comprises 17 residues. Per germline, CDR1 SGHNT and CDR2 YYREEE (reference sequence). Original handling: Estimates of nucleated cell counts were drawn from the amplification of reference gene primers. TCRdb keeps only in-frame clones here, not all; method: immunoSEQ multiplex PCR. The DNA gave D and trimming, while V, J and clone size come from that table. Of fewer than 150,000 clones in the sample, around 85% were seen once. This clone was seen more than once but under ten times. This sequence originates from a human donor in a cohort sampled during active COVID-19. The chain couples TRBV5-4 to TRBJ1-1; D is possibly TRBD1 (5 bases). The material sequenced was peripheral blood. CDR3 bases: TGTGCCAGCAGCTCTTCGATGGACACAAGGTCCGACACTGAAGCTTTCTTT. It yields the protein CASSSSMDTRSDTEAFF.